This TCR beta chain is from a study of T cell responses to AZD1222 COVID-19 vaccine. Study-level results: Repertoires were obtained solely post-peak T cell response.

CDR1 and CDR2 (germline): MNHNS, SASEGT. Trimming shortened V by 1 base and J by 0 bases, and 10 bases separated the two germline ends. CDR3 length: 17 amino acids. Produced via immunoSEQ multiplex PCR; TCRdb's table is partial and in-frame only. This table holds 130,000 or so clones, 89% found once. In the case of this clone: Its target is unknown.

The sample in question was peripheral blood, obtained on day 0 of AZD1222 vaccination. J is TRBJ2-6 and V is TRBV6-1, with D unresolved. The receptor's source is an adult in good health. The DNA for the CDR3 is TGTGCCAGCAGTGAAGAAATCCCCAGCTCTGGGGCCAACGTCCTGACTTTC. As protein: CASSEEIPSSGANVLTF.